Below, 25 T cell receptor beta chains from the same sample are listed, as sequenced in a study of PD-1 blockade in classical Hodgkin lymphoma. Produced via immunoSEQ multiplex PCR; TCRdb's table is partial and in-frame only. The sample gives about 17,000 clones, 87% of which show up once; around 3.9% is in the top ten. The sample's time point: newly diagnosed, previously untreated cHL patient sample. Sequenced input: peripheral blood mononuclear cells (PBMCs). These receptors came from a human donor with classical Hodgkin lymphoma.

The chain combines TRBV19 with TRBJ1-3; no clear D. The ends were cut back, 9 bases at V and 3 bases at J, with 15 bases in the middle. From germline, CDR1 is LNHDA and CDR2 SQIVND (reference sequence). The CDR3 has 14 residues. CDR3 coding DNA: TGTGCCAGCAGACACGGAGGAGGTGGAAACACCATATATTTT. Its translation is CASRHGGGGNTIYF.

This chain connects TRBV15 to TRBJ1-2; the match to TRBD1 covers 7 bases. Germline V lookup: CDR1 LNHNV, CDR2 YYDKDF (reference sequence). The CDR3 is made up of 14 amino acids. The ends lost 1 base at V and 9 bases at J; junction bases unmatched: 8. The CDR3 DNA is TGTGCCACCAGCAGAGGTCCAGGGGGTCAGAGCTACACCTTC. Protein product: CATSRGPGGQSYTF.

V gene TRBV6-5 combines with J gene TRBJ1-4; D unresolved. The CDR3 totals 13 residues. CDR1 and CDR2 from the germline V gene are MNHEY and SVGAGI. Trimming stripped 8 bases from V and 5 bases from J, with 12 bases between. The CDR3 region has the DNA TGTGCCAGCCGGATGGGCTTAAATGAAAAACTGTTTTTT. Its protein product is CASRMGLNEKLFF.

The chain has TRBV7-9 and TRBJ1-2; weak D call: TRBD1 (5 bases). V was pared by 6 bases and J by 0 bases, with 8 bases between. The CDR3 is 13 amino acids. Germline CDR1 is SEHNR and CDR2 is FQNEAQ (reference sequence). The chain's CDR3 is CASSPQANYGYTF. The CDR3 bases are TGTGCCAGCAGTCCACAGGCTAACTATGGCTACACCTTC. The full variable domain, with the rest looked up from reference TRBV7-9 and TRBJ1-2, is DTGVSQNPRHKITKRGQNVTFRCDPISEHNRLYWYRQTLGQGPEFLTYFQNEAQLEKSRLLSDRFSAERPKGSFSTLEIQRTEQGDSAMYLCASSPQANYGYTFGSGTRLTVV.

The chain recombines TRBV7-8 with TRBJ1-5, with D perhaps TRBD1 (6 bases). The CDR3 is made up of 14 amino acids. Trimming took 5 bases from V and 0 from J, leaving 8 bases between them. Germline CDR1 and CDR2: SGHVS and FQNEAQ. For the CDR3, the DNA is TGTGCCAGCAGCCTCAGGGGTAGCAATCAGCCCCAGCATTTT. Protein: CASSLRGSNQPQHF.

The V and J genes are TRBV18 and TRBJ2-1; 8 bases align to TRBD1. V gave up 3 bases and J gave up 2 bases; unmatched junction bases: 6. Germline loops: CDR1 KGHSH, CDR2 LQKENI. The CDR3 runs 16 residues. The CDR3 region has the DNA TGTGCCAGCTCACCGTTGGCGGGACAGGCCTACAATGAGCAGTTCTTC. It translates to CASSPLAGQAYNEQFF.

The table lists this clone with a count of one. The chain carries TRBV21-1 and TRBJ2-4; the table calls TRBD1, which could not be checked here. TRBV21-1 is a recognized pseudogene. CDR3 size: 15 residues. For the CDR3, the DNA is TGTGCCAGCAGCAAAGCTGGGACAGACAAAAACATTCAGTACTTC. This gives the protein CASSKAGTDKNIQYF.

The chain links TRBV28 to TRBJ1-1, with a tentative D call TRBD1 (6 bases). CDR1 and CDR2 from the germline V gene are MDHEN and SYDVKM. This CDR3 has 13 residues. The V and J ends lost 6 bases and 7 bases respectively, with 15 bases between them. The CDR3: CASRPPGVYEAFF. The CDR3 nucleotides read TGTGCCAGCAGACCTCCAGGGGTTTATGAAGCTTTCTTT.

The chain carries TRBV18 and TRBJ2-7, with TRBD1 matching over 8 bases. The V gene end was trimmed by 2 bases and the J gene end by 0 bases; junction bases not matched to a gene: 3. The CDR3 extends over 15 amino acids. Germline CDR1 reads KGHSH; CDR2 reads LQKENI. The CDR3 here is CASSPGTGRSYEQYF. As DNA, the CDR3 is TGTGCCAGCTCACCAGGGACAGGCCGCTCCTACGAGCAGTACTTC.

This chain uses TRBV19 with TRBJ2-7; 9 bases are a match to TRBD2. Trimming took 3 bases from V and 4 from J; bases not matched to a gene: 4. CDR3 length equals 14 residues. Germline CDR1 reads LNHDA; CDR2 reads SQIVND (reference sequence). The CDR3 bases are TGTGCCAGTAGTATCCTAGCGGGAAGGTACGAGCAGTACTTC. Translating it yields CASSILAGRYEQYF.

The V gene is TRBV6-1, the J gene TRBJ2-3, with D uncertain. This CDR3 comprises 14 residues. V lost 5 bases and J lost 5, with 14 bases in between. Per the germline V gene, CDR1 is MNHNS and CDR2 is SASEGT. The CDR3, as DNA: TGTGCCAGCAGTACAACCCCCTTCGGAGATACGCAGTATTTT. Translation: CASSTTPFGDTQYF.

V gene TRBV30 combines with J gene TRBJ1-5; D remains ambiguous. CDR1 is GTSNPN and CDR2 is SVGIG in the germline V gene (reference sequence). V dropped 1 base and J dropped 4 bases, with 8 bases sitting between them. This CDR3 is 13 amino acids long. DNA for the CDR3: TGTGCCTGGAGTGGTTCGGGGAATCAGCCCCAGCATTTT. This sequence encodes CAWSGSGNQPQHF.

The CDR3 spells CASSWDRELFGGYTF. The CDR3 nucleotides are TGTGCCAGCAGCTGGGACAGGGAGTTATTTGGAGGCTACACCTTC. This chain connects TRBV7-9 to TRBJ1-2; 9 nucleotides line up with TRBD1. V dropped 4 bases and J dropped 8; count of bases not matched to a gene: 11. The CDR3 runs to 15 residues. The germline V gene has CDR1 SEHNR and CDR2 FQNEAQ (reference sequence).

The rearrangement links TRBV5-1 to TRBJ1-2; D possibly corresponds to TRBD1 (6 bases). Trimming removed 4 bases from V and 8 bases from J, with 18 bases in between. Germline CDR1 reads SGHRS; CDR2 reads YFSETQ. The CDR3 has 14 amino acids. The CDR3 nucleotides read TGCGCCAGCAGCCTCTATCAGTGGGGGGCCGGCTACACCTTC. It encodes CASSLYQWGAGYTF. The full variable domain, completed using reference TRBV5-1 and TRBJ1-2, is KAGVTQTPRYLIKTRGQQVTLSCSPISGHRSVSWYQQTPGQGLQFLFEYFSETQRNKGNFPGRFSGRQFSNSRSEMNVSTLELGDSALYLCASSLYQWGAGYTFGSGTRLTVV.

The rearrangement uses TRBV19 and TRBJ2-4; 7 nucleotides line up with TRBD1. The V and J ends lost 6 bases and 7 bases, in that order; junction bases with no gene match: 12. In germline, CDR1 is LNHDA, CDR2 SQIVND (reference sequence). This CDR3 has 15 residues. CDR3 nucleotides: TGTGCCAGTAGCACCGAACAGGGGTCCGGGAACATTCAGTACTTC. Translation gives CASSTEQGSGNIQYF.

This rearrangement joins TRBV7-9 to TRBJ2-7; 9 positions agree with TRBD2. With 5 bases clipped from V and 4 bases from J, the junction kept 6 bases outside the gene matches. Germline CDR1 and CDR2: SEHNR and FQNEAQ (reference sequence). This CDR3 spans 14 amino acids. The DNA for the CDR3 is TGTGCCAGCAGCCCTAGCGGGACAAAGTACGAGCAGTACTTC. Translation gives CASSPSGTKYEQYF.

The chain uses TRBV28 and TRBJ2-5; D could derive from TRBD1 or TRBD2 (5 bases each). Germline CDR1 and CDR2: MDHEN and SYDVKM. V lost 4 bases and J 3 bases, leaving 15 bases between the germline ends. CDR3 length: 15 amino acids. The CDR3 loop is CASSSGSLGEETQYF. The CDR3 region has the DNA TGTGCCAGCAGTTCCGGGTCTCTGGGGGAAGAGACCCAGTACTTC.

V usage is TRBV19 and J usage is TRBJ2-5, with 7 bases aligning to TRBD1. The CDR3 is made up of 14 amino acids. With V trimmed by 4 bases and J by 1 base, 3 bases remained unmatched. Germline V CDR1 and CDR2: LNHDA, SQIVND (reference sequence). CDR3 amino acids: CASSTRTGQETQYF. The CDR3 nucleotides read TGTGCCAGTAGTACTCGGACAGGCCAAGAGACCCAGTACTTC. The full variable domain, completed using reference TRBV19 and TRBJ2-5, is DGGITQSPKYLFRKEGQNVTLSCEQNLNHDAMYWYRQDPGQGLRLIYYSQIVNDFQKGDIAEGYSVSREKKESFPLTVTSAQKNPTAFYLCASSTRTGQETQYFGPGTRLLVL.

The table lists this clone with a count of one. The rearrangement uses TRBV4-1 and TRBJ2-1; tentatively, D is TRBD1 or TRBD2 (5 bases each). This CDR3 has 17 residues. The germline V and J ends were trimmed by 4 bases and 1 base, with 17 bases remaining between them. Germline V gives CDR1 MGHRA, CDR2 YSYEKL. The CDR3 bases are TGCGCCAGCAGCCTCAACGGGGCGGGCCTGTCCTACAATGAGCAGTTCTTC. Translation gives CASSLNGAGLSYNEQFF.

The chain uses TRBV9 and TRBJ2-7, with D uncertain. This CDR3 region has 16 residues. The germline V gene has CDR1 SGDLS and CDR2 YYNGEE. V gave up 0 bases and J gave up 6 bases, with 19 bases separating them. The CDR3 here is CASSVDPKVSPLEQYF. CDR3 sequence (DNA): TGTGCCAGCAGCGTAGACCCTAAGGTTTCCCCCCTCGAGCAGTACTTC.

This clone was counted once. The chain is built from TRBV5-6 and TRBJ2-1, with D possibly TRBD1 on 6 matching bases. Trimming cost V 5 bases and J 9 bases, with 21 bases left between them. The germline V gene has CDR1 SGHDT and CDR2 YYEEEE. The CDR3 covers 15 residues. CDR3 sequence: CASSLITGYVVEQFF. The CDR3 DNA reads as TGTGCCAGCAGTCTAATTACAGGGTACGTGGTTGAGCAGTTCTTC.

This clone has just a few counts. Here the CDR3 reads CASSAGLAGGEQYF. In nucleotides, the CDR3 is TGTGCCAGCAGTGCCGGACTAGCGGGAGGGGAGCAGTACTTC. V and J are TRBV6-5 and TRBJ2-7; 15 nucleotides line up with TRBD2. Trimming cost V 5 bases and J 7 bases; bases outside gene matches: 3. In germline, CDR1 is MNHEY, CDR2 SVGAGI. This CDR3 has 14 amino acids.

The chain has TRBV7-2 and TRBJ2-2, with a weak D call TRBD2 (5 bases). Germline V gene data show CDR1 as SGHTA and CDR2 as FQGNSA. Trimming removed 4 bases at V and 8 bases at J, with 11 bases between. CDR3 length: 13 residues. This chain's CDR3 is CASSSGLRGELFF. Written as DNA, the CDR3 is TGTGCCAGCAGCTCCGGACTCAGAGGGGAGCTGTTTTTT.

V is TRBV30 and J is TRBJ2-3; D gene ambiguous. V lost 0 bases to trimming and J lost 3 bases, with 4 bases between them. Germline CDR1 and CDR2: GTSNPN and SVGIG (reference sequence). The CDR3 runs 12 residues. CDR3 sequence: CAWSVITDTQYF. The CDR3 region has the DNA TGTGCCTGGAGTGTTATTACAGATACGCAGTATTTT.

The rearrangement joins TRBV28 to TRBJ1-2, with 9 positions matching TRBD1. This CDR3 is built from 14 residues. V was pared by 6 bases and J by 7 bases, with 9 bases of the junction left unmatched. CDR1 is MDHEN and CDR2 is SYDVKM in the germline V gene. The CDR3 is CASSRDRGSSGYTF. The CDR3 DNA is TGTGCCAGCAGCCGCGACAGGGGGTCGAGTGGCTACACCTTC.